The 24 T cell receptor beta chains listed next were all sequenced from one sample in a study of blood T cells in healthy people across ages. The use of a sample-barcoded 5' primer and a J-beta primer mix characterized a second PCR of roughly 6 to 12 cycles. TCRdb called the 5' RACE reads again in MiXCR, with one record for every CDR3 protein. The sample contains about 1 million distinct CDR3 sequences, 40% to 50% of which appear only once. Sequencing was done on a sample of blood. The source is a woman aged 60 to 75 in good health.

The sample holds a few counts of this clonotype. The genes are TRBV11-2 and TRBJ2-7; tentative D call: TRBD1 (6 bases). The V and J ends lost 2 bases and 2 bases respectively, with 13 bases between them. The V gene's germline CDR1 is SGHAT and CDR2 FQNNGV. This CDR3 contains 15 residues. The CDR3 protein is CASSLWGLGPYEQYF. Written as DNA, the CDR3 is TGTGCCAGCAGCTTATGGGGGCTGGGACCCTACGAGCAGTACTTC.

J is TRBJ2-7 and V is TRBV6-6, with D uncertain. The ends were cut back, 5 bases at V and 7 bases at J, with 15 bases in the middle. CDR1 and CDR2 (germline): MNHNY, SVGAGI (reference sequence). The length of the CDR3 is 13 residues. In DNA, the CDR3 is TGTGCCAGCAGTACGACCCCAGGTAATGAGCAGTACTTC. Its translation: CASSTTPGNEQYF.

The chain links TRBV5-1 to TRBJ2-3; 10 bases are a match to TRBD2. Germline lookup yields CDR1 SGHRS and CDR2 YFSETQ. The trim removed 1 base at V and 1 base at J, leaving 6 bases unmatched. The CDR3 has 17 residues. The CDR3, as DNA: TGCGCCAGCAGCTTGCTACTCGGGACTAGCGGCACAGATACGCAGTATTTT. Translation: CASSLLLGTSGTDTQYF. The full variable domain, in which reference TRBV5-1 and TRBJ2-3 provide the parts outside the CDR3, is KAGVTQTPRYLIKTRGQQVTLSCSPISGHRSVSWYQQTPGQGLQFLFEYFSETQRNKGNFPGRFSGRQFSNSRSEMNVSTLELGDSALYLCASSLLLGTSGTDTQYFGPGTRLTVL.

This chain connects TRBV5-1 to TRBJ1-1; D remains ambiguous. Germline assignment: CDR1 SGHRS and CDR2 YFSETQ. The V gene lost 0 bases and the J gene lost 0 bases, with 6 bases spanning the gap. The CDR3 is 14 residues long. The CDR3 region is CASSLEPLNTEAFF. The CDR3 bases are TGCGCCAGCAGCTTGGAGCCCTTGAACACTGAAGCTTTCTTT. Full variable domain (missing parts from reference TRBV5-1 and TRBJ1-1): KAGVTQTPRYLIKTRGQQVTLSCSPISGHRSVSWYQQTPGQGLQFLFEYFSETQRNKGNFPGRFSGRQFSNSRSEMNVSTLELGDSALYLCASSLEPLNTEAFFGQGTRLTVV.

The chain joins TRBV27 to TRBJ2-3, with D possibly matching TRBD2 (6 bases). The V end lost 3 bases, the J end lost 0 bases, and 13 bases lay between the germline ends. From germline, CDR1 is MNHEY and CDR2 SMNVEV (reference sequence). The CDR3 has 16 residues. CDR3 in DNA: TGTGCCAGCAGTTTCGGGGGAGTCCCTAGCACAGATACGCAGTATTTT. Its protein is CASSFGGVPSTDTQYF.

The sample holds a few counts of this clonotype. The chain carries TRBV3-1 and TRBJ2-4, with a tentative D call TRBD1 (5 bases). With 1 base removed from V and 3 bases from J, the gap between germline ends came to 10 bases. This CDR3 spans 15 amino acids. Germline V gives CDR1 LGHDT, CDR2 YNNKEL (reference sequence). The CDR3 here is CASSQAIDSKNIQYF. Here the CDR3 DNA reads TGTGCCAGCAGCCAAGCGATCGACAGCAAAAACATTCAGTACTTC.

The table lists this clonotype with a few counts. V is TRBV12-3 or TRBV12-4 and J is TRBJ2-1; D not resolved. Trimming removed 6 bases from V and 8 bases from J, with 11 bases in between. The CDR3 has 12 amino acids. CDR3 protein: CASSRLGYEQFF. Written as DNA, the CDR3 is TGTGCCAGCAGCCGTCTCGGTTATGAGCAGTTCTTC.

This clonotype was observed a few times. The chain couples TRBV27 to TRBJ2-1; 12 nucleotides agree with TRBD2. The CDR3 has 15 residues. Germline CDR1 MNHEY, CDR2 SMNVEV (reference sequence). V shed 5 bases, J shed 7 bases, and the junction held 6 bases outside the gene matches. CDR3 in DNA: TGTGCCAGCAGTGTGACTAGCGGGAGTCAGAATGAGCAGTTCTTC. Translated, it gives CASSVTSGSQNEQFF.

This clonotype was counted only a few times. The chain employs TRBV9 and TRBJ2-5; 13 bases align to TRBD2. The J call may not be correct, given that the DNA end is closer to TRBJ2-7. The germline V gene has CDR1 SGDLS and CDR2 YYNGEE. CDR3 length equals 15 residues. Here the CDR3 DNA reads TGTGCCAGCAGCGTAGGACTAGCGGGAGGCGCCGAGCAGTACTTC. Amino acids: CASSVGLAGGAEQYF.

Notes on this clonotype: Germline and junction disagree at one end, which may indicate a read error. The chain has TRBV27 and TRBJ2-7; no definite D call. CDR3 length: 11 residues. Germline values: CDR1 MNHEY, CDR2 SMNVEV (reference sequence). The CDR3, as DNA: TGTGTCAGCAGTTCCCCCTACGAGCAGTACTTC. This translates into CVSSSPYEQYF.

The CDR3 DNA reads TGTGCCAGCACCAACCCCCGGGGTGGGCAGTACTTC. The encoded protein is CASTNPRGGQYF. This chain links TRBV28 with TRBJ2-5; a possible D gene is TRBD2 (5 bases). This CDR3 spans 12 amino acids. Trimming stripped 7 bases from V and 11 bases from J, with 17 bases between. The germline gives CDR1 MDHEN, CDR2 SYDVKM.

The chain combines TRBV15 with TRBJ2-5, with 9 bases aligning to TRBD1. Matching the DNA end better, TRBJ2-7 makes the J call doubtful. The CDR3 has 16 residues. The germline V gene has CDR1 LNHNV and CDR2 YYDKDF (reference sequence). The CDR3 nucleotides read TGTGCCACCAGCAGAGGGGTGGGACAGGGAGGAGACGAGCAGTACTTC. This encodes CATSRGVGQGGDEQYF.

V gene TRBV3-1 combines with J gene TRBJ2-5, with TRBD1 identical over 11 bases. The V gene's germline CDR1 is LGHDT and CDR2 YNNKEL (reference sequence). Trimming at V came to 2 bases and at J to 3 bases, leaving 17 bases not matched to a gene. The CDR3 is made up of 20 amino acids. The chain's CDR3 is CASSQRDRGSWERLKETQYF. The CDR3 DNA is TGTGCCAGCAGCCAACGGGACAGGGGGTCGTGGGAGCGACTGAAAGAGACCCAGTACTTC.

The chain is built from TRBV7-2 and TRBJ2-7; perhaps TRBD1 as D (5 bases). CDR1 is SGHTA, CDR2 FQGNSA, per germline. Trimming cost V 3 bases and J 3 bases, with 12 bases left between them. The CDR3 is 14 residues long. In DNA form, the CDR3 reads TGTGCCAGCAGCTTCAGGGAACCGGACTACGAGCAGTACTTC. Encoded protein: CASSFREPDYEQYF. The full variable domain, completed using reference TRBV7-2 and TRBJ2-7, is GAGVSQSPSNKVTEKGKDVELRCDPISGHTALYWYRQSLGQGLEFLIYFQGNSAPDKSGLPSDRFSAERTGGSVSTLTIQRTQQEDSAVYLCASSFREPDYEQYFGPGTRLTVT.

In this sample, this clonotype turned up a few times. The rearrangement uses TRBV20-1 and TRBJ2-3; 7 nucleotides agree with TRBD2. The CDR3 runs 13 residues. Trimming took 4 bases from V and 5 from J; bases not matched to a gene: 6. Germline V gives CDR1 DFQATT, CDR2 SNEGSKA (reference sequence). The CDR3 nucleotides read TGCAGTGCTATGGCGGGAGCGTTAGATACGCAGTATTTT. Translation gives CSAMAGALDTQYF.

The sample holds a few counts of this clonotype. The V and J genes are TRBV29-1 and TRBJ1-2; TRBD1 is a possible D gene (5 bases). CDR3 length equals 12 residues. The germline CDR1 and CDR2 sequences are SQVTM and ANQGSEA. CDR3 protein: CSTTESNYGYTF. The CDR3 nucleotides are TGCAGTACGACAGAGTCTAACTATGGCTACACCTTC.

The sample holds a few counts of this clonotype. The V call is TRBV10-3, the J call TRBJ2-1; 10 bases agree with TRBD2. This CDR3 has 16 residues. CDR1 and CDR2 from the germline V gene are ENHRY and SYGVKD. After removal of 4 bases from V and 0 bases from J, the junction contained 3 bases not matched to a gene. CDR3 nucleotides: TGTGCCATCAGTGGGACTAGCGGTCGCTCCTACAATGAGCAGTTCTTC. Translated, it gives CAISGTSGRSYNEQFF.

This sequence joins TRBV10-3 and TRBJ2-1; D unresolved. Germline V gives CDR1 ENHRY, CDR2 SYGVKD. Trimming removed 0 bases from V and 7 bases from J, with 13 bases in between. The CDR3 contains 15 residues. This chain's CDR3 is CAISESPFGINEQFF. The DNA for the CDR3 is TGTGCCATCAGTGAGTCCCCCTTCGGTATAAATGAGCAGTTCTTC.

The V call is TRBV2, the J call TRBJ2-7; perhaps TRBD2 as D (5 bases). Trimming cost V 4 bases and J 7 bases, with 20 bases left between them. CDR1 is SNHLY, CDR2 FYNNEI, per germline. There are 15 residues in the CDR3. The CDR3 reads CASSAAEVGYNEQYF. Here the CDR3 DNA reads TGTGCCAGCAGTGCAGCGGAGGTGGGTTACAATGAGCAGTACTTC.

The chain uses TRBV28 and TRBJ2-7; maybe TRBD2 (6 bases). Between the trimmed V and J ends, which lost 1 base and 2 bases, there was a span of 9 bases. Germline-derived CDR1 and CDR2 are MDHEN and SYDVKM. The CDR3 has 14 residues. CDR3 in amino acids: CASSLLADAYEQYF. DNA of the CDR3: TGTGCCAGCAGTTTATTAGCGGACGCCTACGAGCAGTACTTC.

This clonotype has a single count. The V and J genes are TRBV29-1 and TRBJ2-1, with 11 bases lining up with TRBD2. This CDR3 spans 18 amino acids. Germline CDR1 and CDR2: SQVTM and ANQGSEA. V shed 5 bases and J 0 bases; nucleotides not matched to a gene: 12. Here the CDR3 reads CSVPTGLAGLSSYNEQFF. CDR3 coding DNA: TGCAGCGTTCCGACCGGACTAGCGGGCTTGAGCTCCTACAATGAGCAGTTCTTC.

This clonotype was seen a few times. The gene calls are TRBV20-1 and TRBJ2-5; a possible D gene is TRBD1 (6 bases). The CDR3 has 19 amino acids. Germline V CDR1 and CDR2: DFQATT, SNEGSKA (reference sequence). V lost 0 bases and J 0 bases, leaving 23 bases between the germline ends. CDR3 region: CSARDGTRRDPTYQETQYF. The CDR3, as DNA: TGCAGTGCTAGAGATGGGACACGCCGGGACCCAACGTACCAAGAGACCCAGTACTTC.

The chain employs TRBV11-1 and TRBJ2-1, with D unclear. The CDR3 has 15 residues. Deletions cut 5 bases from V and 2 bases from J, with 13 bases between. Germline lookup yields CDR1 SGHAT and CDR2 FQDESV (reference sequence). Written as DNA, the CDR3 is TGTGCCAGCAGCCCCCAACTGACGGCCTACAATGAGCAGTTCTTC. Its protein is CASSPQLTAYNEQFF.

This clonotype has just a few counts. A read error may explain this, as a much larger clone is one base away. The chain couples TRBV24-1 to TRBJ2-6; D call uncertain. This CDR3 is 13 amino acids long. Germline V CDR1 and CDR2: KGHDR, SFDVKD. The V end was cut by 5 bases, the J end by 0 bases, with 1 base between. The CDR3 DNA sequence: TGTGCCACCAGTGGCTCTGGGGCCAACGTCCTGACTTTC. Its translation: CATSGSGANVLTF.